A single sample gave rise to the 20 T cell receptor beta chains below, sequenced in a study of OX40 agonist ivuxolimab in advanced cancers. Profiled with immunoSEQ multiplex PCR; TCRdb holds only in-frame clones, not every one. The sample lists tens of thousands of clones, 85% occurring once. The sample was CD4+ or CD8+ T cells sorted from blood, taken in a trial of the OX40 agonist ivuxolimab. Every receptor here comes from an adult with an advanced solid tumor such as melanoma, head and neck, liver or kidney cancer.

The rearrangement uses TRBV19 and TRBJ2-3; D ambiguous. V was cut by 2 bases and J by 6 bases, with 3 bases left in between. The CDR3 sequence is 11 residues long. Germline V gene data show CDR1 as LNHDA and CDR2 as SQIVND (reference sequence). CDR3 sequence reads: CASSITDTQYF. As DNA, the CDR3 is TGTGCCAGTAGTATAACCGATACGCAGTATTTT.

In this sample, this clone turned up a few times. The chain recombines TRBV19 with TRBJ1-4, with D unclear. The CDR3 totals 14 residues. CDR1 and CDR2 (germline): LNHDA, SQIVND (reference sequence). V lost 7 bases to trimming and J lost 3 bases, with 12 bases between them. As DNA, the CDR3 is TGTGCCAGTACCCGGTTGCGGCCTAATGAAAAACTGTTTTTT. Its protein product is CASTRLRPNEKLFF.

The CDR3 DNA reads TGTGCCAGCAGTGAGAACAGCAGAAACACCATATATTTT. Protein: CASSENSRNTIYF. This rearrangement joins TRBV6-1 to TRBJ1-3; D not resolved. Trimming stripped 3 bases from V and 5 bases from J, with 8 bases between. Looked up from germline, CDR1 is MNHNS and CDR2 is SASEGT. CDR3 length equals 13 residues.

This rearrangement joins TRBV4-2 to TRBJ2-7; no definite D call. Per germline, CDR1 LGHNA and CDR2 YNFKEQ. The CDR3 loop spans 14 amino acids. Trimming removed 1 base from V and 2 bases from J, with 9 bases in between. CDR3 coding DNA: TGTGCCAGCAGCCAAGTGCTAGGAGCCTACGAGCAGTACTTC. It codes for CASSQVLGAYEQYF.

The CDR3 here is CSVEVHPAYEQYF. As DNA, the CDR3 is TGCAGCGTTGAAGTGCACCCGGCCTACGAGCAGTACTTC. The chain employs TRBV29-1 and TRBJ2-7, with D unresolved. The germline CDR1 and CDR2 sequences are SQVTM and ANQGSEA. V lost 1 base to trimming and J lost 2 bases, with 9 bases between them. The CDR3 spans 13 residues.

This chain joins TRBV5-1 and TRBJ2-3; D gene uncertain. Germline CDR1 is SGHRS and CDR2 is YFSETQ. This CDR3 has 12 residues. With 1 base removed from V and 4 bases from J, the gap between germline ends came to 4 bases. CDR3 nucleotides: TGCGCCAGCAGCTTGAAACCAGATACGCAGTATTTT. Translated: CASSLKPDTQYF. Full variable domain (outside the CDR3, taken from reference TRBV5-1 and TRBJ2-3): KAGVTQTPRYLIKTRGQQVTLSCSPISGHRSVSWYQQTPGQGLQFLFEYFSETQRNKGNFPGRFSGRQFSNSRSEMNVSTLELGDSALYLCASSLKPDTQYFGPGTRLTVL.

Of note for this clone: Germline is not matched at one junction end, which may reflect a read error. The chain couples TRBV5-6 to TRBJ2-5; possibly TRBD1 for D (6 bases). Germline assignment: CDR1 SGHDT and CDR2 YYEEEE. The CDR3 length is 15 residues. CDR3: CAGSLLTGPQETQYF. The CDR3 DNA reads TGTGCCGGCAGTCTACTCACAGGGCCACAAGAGACCCAGTACTTC.

V and J are TRBV7-2 and TRBJ2-3; D gene uncertain. Deletions cut 1 base from V and 3 bases from J, with 11 bases between. Germline V gene sequence: CDR1 SGHTA, CDR2 FQGNSA. The CDR3 totals 15 residues. CDR3 amino acids: CASSLVSVRTDTQYF. Written as DNA, the CDR3 is TGTGCCAGCAGCTTAGTTTCAGTGAGGACAGATACGCAGTATTTT.

This chain joins TRBV5-4 and TRBJ1-2; D unclear. V gave up 0 bases and J gave up 3 bases, with 9 bases separating them. CDR1 SGHNT and CDR2 YYREEE come from the germline V gene (reference sequence). The CDR3 contains 14 residues. CDR3 sequence: CASSLARHHYGYTF. The CDR3 bases are TGTGCCAGCAGCTTGGCCCGACACCACTATGGCTACACCTTC. Drawing the rest from reference TRBV5-4 and TRBJ1-2, the complete variable domain is ETGVTQSPTHLIKTRGQQVTLRCSSQSGHNTVSWYQQALGQGPQFIFQYYREEENGRGNFPPRFSGLQFPNYSSELNVNALELDDSALYLCASSLARHHYGYTFGSGTRLTVV.

The CDR3 DNA reads TGCAGCGTCGCAACTAGGGGACAGGGGGATCAGCCCCAGCATTTT. Protein sequence: CSVATRGQGDQPQHF. This sequence joins TRBV29-1 and TRBJ1-5, with TRBD1 matching 11 bases. The germline V gene has CDR1 SQVTM and CDR2 ANQGSEA. The CDR3 consists of 15 residues. Trimming cost V 6 bases and J 5 bases; bases outside gene matches: 9.

This clone was seen a few times. The CDR3 region is CASSLEAGWGTEAFF. CDR3 coding DNA: TGTGCCAGCAGCTTGGAAGCAGGGTGGGGCACTGAAGCTTTCTTT. The chain carries TRBV5-6 and TRBJ1-1, with D perhaps matching TRBD1 (5 bases). The V gene lost 0 bases and the J gene lost 4 bases, with 13 bases spanning the gap. Germline V gene sequence: CDR1 SGHDT, CDR2 YYEEEE. This CDR3 spans 15 amino acids.

The J gene is TRBJ2-1, the V gene TRBV5-4, with 7 bases identical to TRBD1. V shed 0 bases and J 5 bases; nucleotides not matched to a gene: 5. The CDR3 spans 15 residues. The germline V gene encodes CDR1 SGHNT and CDR2 YYREEE (reference sequence). The CDR3 sequence is CASSLAGTENNEQFF. The CDR3 nucleotides are TGTGCCAGCAGCTTGGCCGGGACAGAAAACAATGAGCAGTTCTTC.

The V gene is TRBV6-1, the J gene TRBJ1-5, with TRBD1 identical over 10 bases. Per the germline V gene, CDR1 is MNHNS and CDR2 is SASEGT. V was clipped by 3 bases and J by 6 bases; unmatched bases: 11. This CDR3 has 17 residues. CDR3 residues: CASSEPLGTGVFQPQHF. The CDR3 DNA follows: TGTGCCAGCAGTGAGCCGCTCGGGACAGGGGTTTTTCAGCCCCAGCATTTT.

This clone occurred a few times. The chain employs TRBV7-2 and TRBJ1-6, with D tentatively TRBD1 (6 bases). Germline V gives CDR1 SGHTA, CDR2 FQGNSA. Deletions cut 1 base from V and 6 bases from J, with 13 bases between. CDR3 length: 16 residues. The CDR3 DNA follows: TGTGCCAGCAGCTTAGTAGGGGGGCAGACTAATTCACCCCTCCACTTT. Its protein product is CASSLVGGQTNSPLHF.

This chain joins TRBV7-3 and TRBJ2-1; the D gene is possibly TRBD2 (5 bases). This CDR3 has 16 residues. Germline V gene sequence: CDR1 SGHTA, CDR2 FQGTGA. V was shortened by 5 bases and J by 0 bases, with 14 bases between the two germline ends. CDR3 nucleotide sequence: TGTGCCAGCAGCCCCTTTTTAGGGAGCTCCTACAATGAGCAGTTCTTC. Amino acids: CASSPFLGSSYNEQFF.

This chain links TRBV5-1 with TRBJ1-1, with D maybe TRBD1 (5 bases). CDR3 size: 15 residues. CDR1 and CDR2 (germline): SGHRS, YFSETQ. V lost 4 bases and J 1 base, leaving 14 bases between the germline ends. The CDR3 coding sequence is TGCGCCAGCAGCCTACCGACAGCTAAGAACACTGAAGCTTTCTTT. Protein sequence: CASSLPTAKNTEAFF.

This chain links TRBV11-2 with TRBJ2-5, with D hard to call. Per the germline V gene, CDR1 is SGHAT and CDR2 is FQNNGV. The CDR3 spans 14 residues. The germline V and J ends were trimmed by 7 bases and 5 bases, with 17 bases remaining between them. The CDR3 DNA reads TGTGCCAGCACCCAACCTCGGATGGGGGAGACCCAGTACTTC. Protein product: CASTQPRMGETQYF. Together with reference TRBV11-2 and TRBJ2-5, the CDR3 gives the full variable domain: EAGVAQSPRYKIIEKRQSVAFWCNPISGHATLYWYQQILGQGPKLLIQFQNNGVVDDSQLPKDRFSAERLKGVDSTLKIQPAKLEDSAVYLCASTQPRMGETQYFGPGTRLLVL.

This chain links TRBV27 with TRBJ1-1, with 8 nucleotides matching TRBD1. CDR1 MNHEY and CDR2 SMNVEV come from the germline V gene (reference sequence). The CDR3 extends over 14 amino acids. Unmatched junction bases numbered 7, after V lost 6 bases and J lost 4 bases. In DNA, the CDR3 is TGTGCCAGCAGCCGACAGGGGAGGGGCACTGAAGCTTTCTTT. Its protein product is CASSRQGRGTEAFF.

The chain combines TRBV9 with TRBJ1-6, with D tentatively TRBD1 (6 bases). CDR1 is SGDLS and CDR2 is YYNGEE in the germline V gene. This CDR3 is built from 15 residues. Trimming pared 3 bases from V and 10 bases from J, leaving 17 bases between. CDR3: CASSAAPGAGSPLHF. CDR3 DNA: TGTGCCAGCAGCGCAGCCCCGGGGGCGGGATCACCCCTCCACTTT. The entire variable domain, with the rest obtained from reference TRBV9 and TRBJ1-6, is as follows: DSGVTQTPKHLITATGQRVTLRCSPRSGDLSVYWYQQSLDQGLQFLIQYYNGEERAKGNILERFSAQQFPDLHSELNLSSLELGDSALYFCASSAAPGAGSPLHFGNGTRLTVT.

This rearrangement joins TRBV7-9 to TRBJ2-5, with 7 positions matching TRBD1. Germline V gene lookup returns CDR1 SEHNR and CDR2 FQNEAQ (reference sequence). J was trimmed by 2 bases and V by 2 bases; bases with no gene match: 2. The CDR3 extends over 14 amino acids. The CDR3 DNA follows: TGTGCCAGCAGCTTAATGACAGGGCAAGAGACCCAGTACTTC. Its translation is CASSLMTGQETQYF. The whole variable domain, remainder taken from reference TRBV7-9 and TRBJ2-5, is DTGVSQNPRHKITKRGQNVTFRCDPISEHNRLYWYRQTLGQGPEFLTYFQNEAQLEKSRLLSDRFSAERPKGSFSTLEIQRTEQGDSAMYLCASSLMTGQETQYFGPGTRLLVL.